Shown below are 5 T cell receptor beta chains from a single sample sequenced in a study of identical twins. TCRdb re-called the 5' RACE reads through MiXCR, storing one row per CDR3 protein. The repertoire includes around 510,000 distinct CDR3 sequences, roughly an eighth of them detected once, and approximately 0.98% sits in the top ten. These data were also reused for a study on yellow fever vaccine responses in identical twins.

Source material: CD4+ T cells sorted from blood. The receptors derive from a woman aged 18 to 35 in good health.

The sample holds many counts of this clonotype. The CDR3 loop reads CAISETPNEQFF. The CDR3 coding sequence is TGTGCCATCAGTGAGACTCCCAATGAGCAGTTCTTC. The chain has TRBV10-3 and TRBJ2-1, with D unclear. With 2 bases removed from V and 6 bases from J, the gap between germline ends came to 5 bases. The CDR3 sequence is 12 residues long. Germline loops: CDR1 ENHRY, CDR2 SYGVKD.

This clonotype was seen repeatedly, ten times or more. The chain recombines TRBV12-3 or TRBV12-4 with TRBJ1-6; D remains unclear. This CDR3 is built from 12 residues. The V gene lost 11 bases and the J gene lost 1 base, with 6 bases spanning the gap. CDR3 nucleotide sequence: TGTGCCGCAAAGTCCTATAATTCACCCCTCCACTTT. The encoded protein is CAAKSYNSPLHF.

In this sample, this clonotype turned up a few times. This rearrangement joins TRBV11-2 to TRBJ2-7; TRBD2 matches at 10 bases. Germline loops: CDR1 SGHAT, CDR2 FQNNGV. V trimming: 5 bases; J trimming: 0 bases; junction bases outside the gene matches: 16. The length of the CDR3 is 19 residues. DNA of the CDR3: TGTGCCAGCAGCCTTTTCTTAGCGGGAGGCGTGGGGAGCTCCTACGAGCAGTACTTC. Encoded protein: CASSLFLAGGVGSSYEQYF.

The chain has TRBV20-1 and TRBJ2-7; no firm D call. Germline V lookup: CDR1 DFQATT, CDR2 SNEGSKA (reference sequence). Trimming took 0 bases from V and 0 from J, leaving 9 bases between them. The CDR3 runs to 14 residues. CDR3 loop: CSAREAGNSYEQYF. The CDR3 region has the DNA TGCAGTGCTAGAGAGGCAGGAAACTCCTACGAGCAGTACTTC.

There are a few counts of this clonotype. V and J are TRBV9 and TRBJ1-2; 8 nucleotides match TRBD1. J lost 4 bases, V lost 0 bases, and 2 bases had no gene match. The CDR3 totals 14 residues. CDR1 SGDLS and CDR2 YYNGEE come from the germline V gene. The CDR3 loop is CASSVAGGGYGYTF. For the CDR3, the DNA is TGTGCCAGCAGCGTAGCAGGGGGCGGCTATGGCTACACCTTC.